The 4 T cell receptor beta chains listed next were all sequenced from one sample in a study of T cell repertoires in cytomegalovirus infection (dated by TCRdb to the late 2010s). Sequencing was performed on an Illumina HiSeq 1500. TCRdb ran its own pipeline on the public reads, namely fastp trimming at Q25 and MiXCR clone calling, and kept in-frame beta chains. Rows are unified per CDR3 protein, each entry keeping the most common DNA and genes. Within this sample are 300,000 or so distinct CDR3 sequences, with approximately 8.9% of them counted one time only. About 2.3% of the sample comes from the top ten. The sample comprised PBMCs. The origin of the receptors is a human donor in good health (CMV status not recorded). Some clones in this sample may be carry-over from other donors' samples.

This clonotype has a count of ten or more. This chain connects TRBV20-1 to TRBJ1-5; possible D gene TRBD1, 6 bases. The CDR3 is made up of 13 amino acids. The V gene lost 6 bases and the J gene lost 4 bases, with 13 bases spanning the gap. The germline V gene encodes CDR1 DFQATT and CDR2 SNEGSKA (reference sequence). CDR3 DNA sequence: TGCAGTGCCCCGAGGGGGGCTAATCAGCCCCAGCATTTT. The encoded protein is CSAPRGANQPQHF.

This clonotype occurred a few times. The chain links TRBV23-1 to TRBJ2-3, with D possibly matching TRBD2 (5 bases). TRBV23-1 has ORF status, its function being uncertain. The CDR3 has 17 residues. Trimming stripped 1 base from V and 2 bases from J, with 16 bases between. The CDR3 coding sequence is TGCGCCAGCAGTCAATATTCGGGAAAACGCCACACAGATACGCAGTATTTT. This encodes CASSQYSGKRHTDTQYF.

This clonotype appeared a few times. The chain links TRBV10-3 to TRBJ1-2, with D tentatively TRBD1 (5 bases). V lost 4 bases and J lost 4, with 16 bases in between. Germline V CDR1 and CDR2: ENHRY, SYGVKD. The CDR3 totals 15 residues. CDR3: CAISAPRDGGYGYTF. CDR3 sequence (DNA): TGTGCCATCAGTGCACCCCGGGATGGGGGCTATGGCTACACCTTC.

This clonotype was detected ten times or more. The rearrangement links TRBV7-9 to TRBJ2-7, with 9 bases aligning to TRBD2. V lost 5 bases and J lost 2; bases outside the gene matches: 4. Looked up from germline, CDR1 is SEHNR and CDR2 is FQNEAQ (reference sequence). CDR3 size: 14 residues. CDR3 sequence: CASSPRLAAYEQYF. For the CDR3, the DNA is TGTGCCAGCAGCCCTCGACTAGCGGCCTACGAGCAGTACTTC.